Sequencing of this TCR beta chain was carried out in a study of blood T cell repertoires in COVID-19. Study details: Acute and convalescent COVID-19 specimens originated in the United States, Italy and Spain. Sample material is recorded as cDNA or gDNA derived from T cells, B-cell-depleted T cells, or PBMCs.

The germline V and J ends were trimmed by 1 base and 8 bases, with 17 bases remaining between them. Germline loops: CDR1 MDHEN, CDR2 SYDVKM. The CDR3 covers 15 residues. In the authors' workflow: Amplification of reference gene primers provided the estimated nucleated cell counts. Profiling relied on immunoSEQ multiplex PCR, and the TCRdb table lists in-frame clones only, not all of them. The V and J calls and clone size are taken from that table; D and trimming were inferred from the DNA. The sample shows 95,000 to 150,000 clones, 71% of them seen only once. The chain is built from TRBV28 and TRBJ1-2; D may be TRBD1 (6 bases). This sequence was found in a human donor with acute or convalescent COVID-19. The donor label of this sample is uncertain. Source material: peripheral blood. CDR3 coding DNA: TGTGCCAGCAGTTTATCGTACGGGGGGCTTCGGGGCTACACCTTC. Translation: CASSLSYGGLRGYTF.